Detailed here is one T cell receptor beta chain. The antigen remains unidentified. The data were obtained in a study of cytomegalovirus exposure and HLA in healthy donors. Study information: Later, an analysis reported that the 110 or so validation repertoires had used the same platform as the 500 to 800 first-cohort repertoires.

Profiling relied on immunoSEQ multiplex PCR, and the TCRdb table lists in-frame clones only, not all of them. Of about 250,000 clones listed, around nine tenths are singletons. Regarding the study as a whole: Cytomegalovirus status, reportedly, was diagnosed with high specificity and sensitivity by the classifier.

The sample taken for sequencing was PBMCs. This receptor was identified in a man in his late teens or twenties in good health and CMV-seronegative.

CDR3 coding DNA: TGTGCCAGCAGCCTACACGCTTCTAGCGGGGGCAACAATGAGCAGTTCTTC. Its protein is CASSLHASSGGNNEQFF. This sequence joins TRBV7-2 and TRBJ2-1; 10 nucleotides match TRBD2. There are 17 residues in the CDR3. The V gene's germline CDR1 is SGHTA and CDR2 FQGNSA. V lost 5 bases to trimming and J lost 5 bases; unmatched junction nucleotides: 12.